This paragraph covers one T cell receptor (beta chain) sequence. The antigen it binds to is not known. It has no much larger one-base neighbor in the sample; base qualities were not kept. TCRbeta CDR3 regions were amplified from genomic DNA by means of the immunoSEQ Assay, a bias-controlled multiplex PCR. As for the original processing: Nucleated cell counts per sample were estimated from amplification of reference gene primers within the assay. To quantify the absolute abundance of each unique TCRbeta CDR3 rearrangement, sequence reads were collapsed and filtered. Productive Simpson clonality was computed per sample as the square root of Simpson's diversity index over productive rearrangements. This is the immuneACCESS table as TCRdb keeps it, with only in-frame sequences that have V and J called. A part of the clones is gone; compared with another copy, unresolved V genes explain less than half, and the rest is unexplained. The DNA gave D and trimming, while V, J and clone size come from that table. The sample table holds 280,000 or so clones, of which around nine tenths were seen once. The top ten constitute roughly 2.9% of the sample.

The record originates from a study of blood T cell repertoires in COVID-19 (dated by TCRdb to between 2020 and 2021). Regarding the research as a whole: Collaborator samples came from the United States, Italy and Spain and covered acute and convalescent phases of COVID-19. Where available, HLA class I and class II types were taken from metadata supplied by the sample provider and were not determined by assay-based typing. Samples were obtained from the ongoing ImmuneRACE study (first 160 participants) and from about 1,300 subjects provided by 6 global collaborators. The repertoires were released in a freely available public database meant as a resource for research on the immune response to SARS-CoV-2. The material from the prospective study consisted of cDNA or gDNA derived from T cells, B-cell-depleted T cells, or PBMCs. Sample metadata almost always included a de-identified subject ID, COVID-19 status, age in years and sex. Subjects who had been exposed to COVID-19, were actively infected with it, or had recovered from it provided the deeply sampled blood TCRbeta repertoires that made up the dataset.

The germline V gene provides CDR1 SGHTA and CDR2 FQGNSA. Relative to germline, V is 5 bases shorter and J is 5 bases shorter, with 18 bases between their ends. The CDR3 runs 15 amino acids, cysteine and phenylalanine included. The retained sequence is limited to the CDR3, 45 bases, with the frame set at the first base. Participants in the prospective study were enrolled through a virtual design, were aged about 18 to 89 years, and lived in under 25 United States geographic areas. In the prospective study, cohorts were assigned on the basis of participant-reported clinical history obtained from a screening survey and a study questionnaire. A participant counted as exposed if, within 2 weeks of entering the study, that participant had been in contact with someone who had a PCR-confirmed or clinician-diagnosed COVID-19 case. Each participant in the prospective study had whole blood, serum and a nasopharyngeal or oropharyngeal swab collected by mobile phlebotomists. Prospective study participants could optionally give additional blood draws and questionnaires over an approximately two-month period. Prospective study blood samples were shipped either frozen or at room temperature before DNA extraction.

Summary of the overall study and its limitations: The quantity of clinical and demographic metadata differed by source and by participant and was supplied without curation.

This TCR was sampled from a woman between 45 and 65 years old who had been exposed to COVID-19. The specimen sequenced was PBMCs or T cells enriched from blood (not recorded which). The chain employs TRBV7-2 and TRBJ1-1; a tentative D match to TRBD1 spans 5 bases. This receptor carries the CDR3 CASSPRGGAGTEAFF. The bases read TGTGCCAGCAGCCCCCGGGGTGGGGCGGGGACTGAAGCTTTCTTT.